The rows below give T cell receptor beta chains drawn from one sample of a study of blood T cell repertoires in COVID-19. Some clones are missing from TCRdb's copy, which holds only in-frame ones; the method was immunoSEQ multiplex PCR. Seen here are approximately 440,000 clones, roughly 91% observed once, and the top ten hold 0.55% to 0.75%. Sequences were obtained from PBMCs or T cells enriched from blood (not recorded which). The origin of the receptors is a man younger than 30 who had recovered from COVID-19. The conserved cysteine and the conserved F or W are not part of the CDR3 here. The order of the fields is V gene, J gene, CDR3 protein.

TRBV11-2,TRBJ2-3,ASSFSGRGLDTQY
TRBV7-6,TRBJ1-1,ASRNTGVGRNTEAF
TRBV18,TRBJ1-2,ASSPTPGGFRNPMVYT
TRBV28,TRBJ2-7,ASSFQLAGVKQY
TRBV11-3,TRBJ1-2,ASSLDRGSGYT
TRBV5-1,TRBJ1-5,ASSLEQGSQPQH
TRBV25-1,TRBJ1-3,ASRETGPGNTIY
TRBV11-2,TRBJ2-6,ASSSAIAGGRLGANVLT
TRBV30,TRBJ2-1,AWSVRGGQF
TRBV10-3,TRBJ2-7,AISAGTSGPYEQY
TRBV12-3/TRBV12-4,TRBJ1-2,ASSLRENYGYT
TRBV6-6,TRBJ2-3,ASTPGGENTQY
TRBV6-5,TRBJ1-4,ASSYSTGGGEEKLF
TRBV2,TRBJ1-1,ASSDDEAMNTEAF
TRBV2,TRBJ2-2,ASSVQERGGELF
TRBV9,TRBJ2-5,ASSVGPSGHQETQY
TRBV5-5,TRBJ2-1,ASSPQTSGGYNEQF
TRBV6-5,TRBJ1-5,ASSYSRVSGPQH
TRBV14,TRBJ2-7,ASSQAIGGGYEQY
TRBV29-1,TRBJ1-5,RDSFFNQPQH
TRBV5-1,TRBJ1-4,ASSLAGAREKLF
TRBV28,TRBJ2-7,ASSLGGGSYEQY
TRBV14,TRBJ2-7,ASSPRRTGMGEQY
TRBV5-1,TRBJ1-2,ASSPGSDYGYT
TRBV11-3,TRBJ1-2,ASSPWGGQGYGYT
TRBV10-3,TRBJ1-3,AISAGTGAPRNTIY
TRBV19,TRBJ1-2,ASTPSGYGYT
TRBV30,TRBJ1-6,ASPTGRHNSPLH
TRBV5-1,TRBJ2-1,ASSLEWAGPYNEQF
TRBV4-1,TRBJ1-2,ASSQGDRGDGYT
TRBV13,TRBJ1-2,ASSLLGTGGAYDYGYT
TRBV23-1,TRBJ1-1,ASSQEAGEN
TRBV3-1/TRBV3-2,TRBJ1-4,ASSPTTGTGNEKLF
TRBV5-5,TRBJ2-1,ASSFGGGYNEQF
TRBV2,TRBJ2-2,ASSEVSLTGELF
TRBV27,TRBJ1-6,ASSPWPSGDSPLH
TRBV4-2,TRBJ2-5,ASSQGGLGVDKETQY
TRBV21-1,TRBJ2-3,ASSRTDPTDTQY
TRBV12-3/TRBV12-4,TRBJ1-1,ASREWGNTEAF
TRBV7-2,TRBJ1-1,ASSLRRATEAF
TRBV19,TRBJ1-5,ATLPSLGLSNQPQH
TRBV28,TRBJ2-1,ASRPPGASNEQF
TRBV5-5,TRBJ1-1,ASSLGGGVNTEAF
TRBV5-8,TRBJ1-2,ASSSWTGGTYGYT
TRBV28,TRBJ2-1,ASSFFAVGRIYNEQF
TRBV5-1,TRBJ1-3,ASSARGDTIY
TRBV11-2,TRBJ2-5,ASSRFGETQY
TRBV5-3,TRBJ2-5,ARSLVEQETQY